This T cell receptor beta chain comes out of a study of T cells after yellow fever vaccination. Study in general: SMART-Seq v4 Ultra Low Input prepared the low-cell-number fractions. Study-wide findings and caveats: From the bulk population, abundant clonotypes could contaminate and appear within FACS-sorted repertoires.

Comments on this clonotype: Its antigen is unidentified.

Each CDR3 protein gets one entry after TCRdb re-called the 5' RACE reads with MiXCR. In the table there are some 300,000 distinct CDR3 sequences, around 9.3% of which are singletons. Germline-derived CDR1 and CDR2 are SGHTA and FQGNSA. CDR3 length equals 13 residues. V lost 2 bases and J 10 bases, leaving 12 bases between the germline ends. Specimen: CD4+ T cells sorted from PBMCs, collected 5 days after the yellow fever booster vaccination. This chain links TRBV7-2 with TRBJ2-1; no firm D call. The source is a man aged 18 to 29 who received the YFV17D yellow fever vaccine. This CDR3 is CASSLSSSREQFF. For the CDR3, the DNA is TGTGCCAGCAGCTTAAGCTCAAGCCGGGAGCAGTTCTTC. The whole variable domain, filled in from reference TRBV7-2 and TRBJ2-1, reads GAGVSQSPSNKVTEKGKDVELRCDPISGHTALYWYRQSLGQGLEFLIYFQGNSAPDKSGLPSDRFSAERTGGSVSTLTIQRTQQEDSAVYLCASSLSSSREQFFGPGTRLTVL.